This T cell receptor beta chain was recovered during a study of beta chain features in type 1 diabetes (dated by TCRdb to the late 2010s). Background on the whole study: No differences in mean age, gender distribution, total cell number or subset yield were found between patients and healthy donors. A total of under 120,000,000 sorted cells were examined across all samples, and RNA yield correlated strongly with the number of cells per subset. In the study, recently diagnosed type 1 diabetes patients and matched healthy donors were compared on the TCRB repertoires of their sorted circulating CD4+ T cell subsets. Regulatory and stem cell-like memory subsets were isolated from only 8 patients and about eight healthy donors, whereas naive and central memory subsets came from all 30 or so donors.

This clone came up a few times. Its antigen is not yet known. No much larger clone is present one base from it, and per-base qualities are unavailable. Including the terminal cysteine and phenylalanine, the CDR3 comprises 15 residues. Just CDR3 DNA is preserved here, 45 bases in frame from base 1. CDR1 and CDR2, looked up from the germline V gene (reference sequence), are LNHNV and YYDKDF. The germline V end is reduced by 6 bases and the J end by 8 bases; junction bases left unmatched: 13. Each donor gave one peripheral blood draw, averaging roughly 120 mL, which was collected into heparinised tubes. A BD FACSAria II and a panel including CD45RO, CCR7, CD25, CD127, CD95 and CD27 were used to sort naive, central memory, regulatory and stem cell-like memory CD4+ T cells. Every sorted population had a purity above 98%. PBMCs were isolated immediately by Lymphoprep density gradient centrifugation and stained directly without culture. So that batch effects would be minimized, each experiment stained and sorted samples in pairs, pairing one healthy donor with one patient.

The entire amount of isolated RNA was reverse transcribed using the High Capacity cDNA Reverse Transcription Kit, so the sequenced TCRB transcripts were expressed ones. Deep immunoSEQ sequencing was applied to naive, central memory and regulatory T cell samples, giving an average of around 4 million total reads per sample. Sorted cells were lysed in RLT buffer, and RNA was extracted using DNase-treated RNeasy Micro or Mini kits according to cell number. Each cell subset was processed separately to prevent cross-contamination, with patient and healthy donor samples processed together. TCRB sequences were amplified from cDNA with the immunoSEQ multiplex PCR, producing 87-bp fragments spanning the CDR3 region. The amplicons were sequenced using the Illumina HiSeq platform. The paper's processing steps were these. Synthetic template baselines were used to correct PCR bias computationally, reads within Hamming distance 2 were collapsed together, and singletons that could not be merged were discarded. Reads were aligned against IMGT so that V, D and J genes, CDR3 length and insertions or deletions at six rearrangement sites could be assigned. Within each subset, clonotype counts were normalized to sorted cell number, after which true diversity and Gini coefficients were computed with the tcR R package. Repertoire sharing was quantified using the overlap coefficient calculated on TCRB nucleotide sequences. As a proxy for the pre-selection repertoire, out-of-frame TCRB sequences from naive cells were analyzed. Imported from immuneACCESS, the table was reduced by TCRdb to in-frame sequences with V and J called. These copies leave out some clones; in studies compared against another copy, an unresolved V gene accounts for under half, and the cause of the remainder is not known. The V and J calls and clone size were taken over from that table, and D and trimming were inferred from the DNA. Counted in this sample were 970,000 or so clones; roughly 15% of them appeared once. The ten top clones hold roughly 0.025% of the sample.

The investigation overall reported the following: Naive, central memory and regulatory TCRB repertoires appeared more similar among patients than among healthy donors. A moderate but significant shortening of TCRB CDR3 length was observed in type 1 diabetes patients in all four CD4+ subsets. Because small numbers of individuals were included in the HLA sub-analyses, any influence of HLA type on TCRB rearrangement was left unresolved. Shorter templates might be favored by PCR, yet because patient and control samples were amplified and corrected together, any such skew would affect both groups equally. Sequencing cDNA rather than genomic DNA could over-represent highly expressing activated cells, although activation and CD3 levels did not differ between groups. Patients with type 1 diabetes made fewer insertions and deleted more nucleotides at VDJ recombination sites, implying thymic rearrangement abnormalities.

The sequencing input was naive CD4+ T cells from blood. The label giving this sample's cell subset or site can be read as: true naive CD4+ T cells. In this chain, TRBV15 is recombined with TRBJ2-4; 7 of the junction bases match TRBD2. This clonotype originated in a woman aged 18-29 years in good health. The nucleotide sequence reads TGTGCCACCAGAATGGGGGGAGGGTATATTGACATTCAGTACTTC. This yields the protein CATRMGGGYIDIQYF.